These 21 T cell receptor beta chains share one sample of origin, sequenced in a study of shared clonotypes between healthy human individuals. Libraries were prepared by immunoSEQ multiplex PCR; TCRdb keeps only in-frame clonotypes and omits some of them. The table includes about 2.3 million clones, 85% to 95% detected once. Sequenced input: naive CD4+ T cells from PBMCs. Subset here: CD45RA+ positively selected. These TCRs come from a man between 18 and 29 years old in good health. Some clones in this sample may be carry-over from other donors' samples.

The genes are TRBV7-8 and TRBJ2-4; D is unclear. The CDR3 covers 13 residues. The germline CDR1 and CDR2 sequences are SGHVS and FQNEAQ. V was cut by 0 bases and J by 3 bases, with 3 bases left in between. This CDR3 is CASSLAGKNIQYF. The CDR3 coding sequence is TGTGCCAGCAGCTTAGCGGGCAAAAACATTCAGTACTTC.

The gene calls are TRBV6-1 and TRBJ2-3; the D gene is possibly TRBD2 (6 bases). CDR3 length: 14 residues. V lost 7 bases and J lost 8, with 19 bases in between. The germline gives CDR1 MNHNS, CDR2 SASEGT. DNA for the CDR3: TGTGCCAGCACAGAGGGTAGCGGTAGCGTTACGCAGTATTTT. This encodes CASTEGSGSVTQYF.

The chain uses TRBV7-9 and TRBJ1-2; no definite D call. Per the germline V gene, CDR1 is SEHNR and CDR2 is FQNEAQ (reference sequence). This CDR3 region has 14 residues. With 1 base removed from V and 8 bases from J, the gap between germline ends came to 14 bases. CDR3 protein: CASSLGSDREGYTF. In DNA, the CDR3 is TGTGCCAGCAGCTTAGGGTCCGACCGGGAAGGCTACACCTTC.

The chain carries TRBV7-2 and TRBJ1-2; D uncertain. The CDR3 totals 9 residues. Trimming stripped 2 bases from V and 9 bases from J, with 1 base between. Looked up from germline, CDR1 is SGHTA and CDR2 is FQGNSA. In nucleotides, the CDR3 is TGTGCCAGCAGCTTACGCTACACCTTC. Amino acids: CASSLRYTF.

The V gene is TRBV5-1, the J gene TRBJ2-2; 9 bases fit TRBD1. CDR1 SGHRS and CDR2 YFSETQ come from the germline V gene. V gave up 0 bases and J gave up 8 bases; unmatched junction bases: 8. The length of the CDR3 is 16 residues. CDR3 sequence: CASSLEYGTGKGELFF. The CDR3, as DNA: TGCGCCAGCAGCTTGGAGTATGGGACAGGGAAAGGGGAGCTGTTTTTT.

The chain links TRBV9 to TRBJ2-5, with 8 bases fitting TRBD1. The CDR3 loop spans 15 amino acids. Germline V lookup: CDR1 SGDLS, CDR2 YYNGEE. Trimming took 0 bases from V and 5 from J; bases not matched to a gene: 6. CDR3 bases: TGTGCCAGCAGCGTAGGGGACAGGTTGTGGGAGACCCAGTACTTC. Encoded protein: CASSVGDRLWETQYF.

On this clone itself: The sample has other DNA sequences that encode this CDR3 too. This sequence joins TRBV5-1 and TRBJ2-3, with 8 bases that match TRBD1. CDR1 and CDR2 from the germline V gene are SGHRS and YFSETQ. V gave up 0 bases and J gave up 4 bases; unmatched junction bases: 1. The CDR3 has 14 residues. CDR3 nucleotide sequence: TGCGCCAGCAGCTTGGCAGGGGGCTCAGATACGCAGTATTTT. It codes for CASSLAGGSDTQYF. Filled out from reference TRBV5-1 and TRBJ2-3, the complete variable domain reads KAGVTQTPRYLIKTRGQQVTLSCSPISGHRSVSWYQQTPGQGLQFLFEYFSETQRNKGNFPGRFSGRQFSNSRSEMNVSTLELGDSALYLCASSLAGGSDTQYFGPGTRLTVL.

The chain carries TRBV7-9 and TRBJ1-2, with D unresolved. The germline V gene has CDR1 SEHNR and CDR2 FQNEAQ (reference sequence). Trimming shortened V by 0 bases and J by 1 base, and 9 bases separated the two germline ends. There are 15 residues in the CDR3. CDR3 in amino acids: CASSLATVDNYGYTF. The CDR3 DNA sequence: TGTGCCAGCAGCTTAGCAACCGTTGATAACTATGGCTACACCTTC.

V gene TRBV4-2 combines with J gene TRBJ1-1; the D gene is possibly TRBD1 (6 bases). The CDR3 spans 17 residues. Germline lookup yields CDR1 LGHNA and CDR2 YNFKEQ. Trimming pared 0 bases from V and 5 bases from J, leaving 19 bases between. CDR3 DNA: TGTGCCAGCAGCCAAGAAGGGGGGGGAGGCGAGGGGACTGAAGCTTTCTTT. Translating gives CASSQEGGGGEGTEAFF.

This clone was found a few times. V gene TRBV9 combines with J gene TRBJ1-2; unclear D gene. Germline CDR1 reads SGDLS; CDR2 reads YYNGEE. V shed 0 bases and J shed 4 bases, with 4 bases lying between them. The CDR3 extends over 12 amino acids. CDR3 DNA: TGTGCCAGCAGCGTAGCCGGCTATGGCTACACCTTC. This gives the protein CASSVAGYGYTF.

The rearrangement joins TRBV5-4 to TRBJ1-3; the match to TRBD1 covers 8 bases. CDR1 and CDR2 (germline): SGHNT, YYREEE (reference sequence). CDR3 length equals 15 residues. With V trimmed by 4 bases and J by 4 bases, 7 bases remained unmatched. CDR3: CASSPGQEWGNTIYF. In nucleotides, the CDR3 is TGTGCCAGCAGCCCGGGACAGGAATGGGGAAACACCATATATTTT.

The chain links TRBV14 to TRBJ2-3; D gene unclear. Germline values: CDR1 SGHDN, CDR2 FVKESK. The CDR3 loop spans 13 amino acids. V was pared by 2 bases and J by 4 bases, with 7 bases between. The CDR3 spells CASSQLGADTQYF. The CDR3, as DNA: TGTGCCAGCAGCCAACTTGGGGCAGATACGCAGTATTTT.

The chain couples TRBV6-5 to TRBJ2-1, with D hard to call. The CDR3 has 14 amino acids. V was clipped by 11 bases and J by 0 bases, with 14 bases between them. Germline V lookup: CDR1 MNHEY, CDR2 SVGAGI. The CDR3 loop reads CASARSYSYNEQFF. The CDR3 DNA is TGTGCCTCTGCGAGGAGCTACTCCTACAATGAGCAGTTCTTC.

The rearrangement links TRBV7-2 to TRBJ2-5, with D possibly called TRBD1 or TRBD2 (5 bases each). CDR3 size: 16 residues. Germline V gene lookup returns CDR1 SGHTA and CDR2 FQGNSA. Trimming removed 0 bases from V and 0 bases from J, with 11 bases in between. The CDR3 DNA sequence: TGTGCCAGCAGCTTAGCGGGGACCCAATACCAAGAGACCCAGTACTTC. Protein: CASSLAGTQYQETQYF.

This chain joins TRBV11-2 and TRBJ2-1; D gene uncertain. V was clipped by 3 bases and J by 14 bases, with 11 bases between them. The CDR3 consists of 11 residues. Per the germline V gene, CDR1 is SGHAT and CDR2 is FQNNGV. CDR3 region: CASSFGPVEFF. CDR3 sequence (DNA): TGTGCCAGCAGCTTTGGACCCGTCGAGTTCTTC.

Turning to this clone: A read error may explain this, as a much larger clone is one base away. Additional DNA sequences in this sample encode the identical CDR3. V gene TRBV5-1 combines with J gene TRBJ2-5; possibly TRBD1 or TRBD2 for D (5 bases each). Trimming stripped 2 bases from V and 5 bases from J, with 7 bases between. Germline-derived CDR1 and CDR2 are SGHRS and YFSETQ. This CDR3 comprises 12 residues. CDR3 region: CASSFEGETQYF. The CDR3, as DNA: TGCGCCAGCAGCTTTGAGGGGGAGACCCAGTACTTC.

The chain combines TRBV6-5 with TRBJ2-2; no reliable D call. V was cut by 6 bases and J by 1 base, with 12 bases left in between. The CDR3 has 15 residues. The V gene's germline CDR1 is MNHEY and CDR2 SVGAGI. The CDR3 region has the DNA TGTGCCAGCAGCAGAAACGGACGGAACACCGGGGAGCTGTTTTTT. Translated, it gives CASSRNGRNTGELFF.

The V gene is TRBV11-1, the J gene TRBJ2-7; D call uncertain. The germline CDR1 and CDR2 sequences are SGHAT and FQDESV (reference sequence). The CDR3 consists of 15 residues. V was shortened by 1 base and J by 2 bases, with 12 bases between the two germline ends. CDR3 amino acids: CASSLGGRATYEQYF. CDR3 sequence (DNA): TGTGCCAGCAGCTTAGGGGGTCGGGCGACCTACGAGCAGTACTTC.

The V and J genes are TRBV5-1 and TRBJ2-5; 8 bases agree with TRBD2. The V gene's germline CDR1 is SGHRS and CDR2 YFSETQ. CDR3 length equals 16 residues. Trimming at V came to 4 bases and at J to 4 bases, leaving 12 bases not matched to a gene. In DNA form, the CDR3 reads TGCGCCAGCAGCAGCCTAGGTACGGGAGGGGGAGAGACCCAGTACTTC. As protein: CASSSLGTGGGETQYF. Variable domain in full (rest from reference TRBV5-1 and TRBJ2-5): KAGVTQTPRYLIKTRGQQVTLSCSPISGHRSVSWYQQTPGQGLQFLFEYFSETQRNKGNFPGRFSGRQFSNSRSEMNVSTLELGDSALYLCASSSLGTGGGETQYFGPGTRLLVL.

The chain couples TRBV6-1 to TRBJ1-1, with D maybe TRBD1 (5 bases). V gave up 6 bases and J gave up 3 bases, with 11 bases separating them. Looked up from germline, CDR1 is MNHNS and CDR2 is SASEGT. The CDR3 has 13 residues. CDR3 DNA sequence: TGTGCCAGCAGGGGGGTGGGGGACACTGAAGCTTTCTTT. This sequence encodes CASRGVGDTEAFF.

The rearrangement links TRBV4-3 to TRBJ2-3, with D perhaps matching TRBD1 or TRBD2 (5 bases each). Germline loops: CDR1 LGHNA, CDR2 YSLEER. V was clipped by 4 bases and J by 4 bases, with 21 bases between them. The CDR3 loop spans 17 amino acids. CDR3 coding DNA: TGCGCCAGCAGCCGAACACCAACCGGGACCGCCCCAGATACGCAGTATTTT. This encodes CASSRTPTGTAPDTQYF.